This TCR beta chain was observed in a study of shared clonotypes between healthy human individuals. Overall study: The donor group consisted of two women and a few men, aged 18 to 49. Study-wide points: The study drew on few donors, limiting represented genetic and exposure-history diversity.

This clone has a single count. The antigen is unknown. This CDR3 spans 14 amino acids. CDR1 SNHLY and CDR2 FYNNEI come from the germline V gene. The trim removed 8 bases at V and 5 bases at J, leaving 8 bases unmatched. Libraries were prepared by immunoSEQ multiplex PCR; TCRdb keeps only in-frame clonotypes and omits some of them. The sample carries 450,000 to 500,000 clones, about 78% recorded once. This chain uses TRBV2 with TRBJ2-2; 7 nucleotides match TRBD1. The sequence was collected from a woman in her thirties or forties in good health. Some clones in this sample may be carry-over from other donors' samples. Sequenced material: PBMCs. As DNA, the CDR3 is TGTGCCAGCGCACAGGGGATAGTAACCGGGGAGCTGTTTTTT. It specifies CASAQGIVTGELFF.